The 3 T cell receptor beta chains given below trace back to one sample, sequenced in a study of blood T cell repertoires in COVID-19. Only in-frame clones appear in the TCRdb table, and some are missing; sequencing was by immunoSEQ multiplex PCR. The sample consists of about 120,000 clones, roughly 87% of them appearing once. Sequences were obtained from peripheral blood. The receptors here all came from a woman aged 80 or older with acute or convalescent COVID-19.

The chain uses TRBV6-5 and TRBJ2-2, with TRBD1 matching 7 bases. This CDR3 has 14 residues. Germline V lookup: CDR1 MNHEY, CDR2 SVGAGI. V dropped 6 bases and J dropped 0; count of bases not matched to a gene: 1. CDR3 nucleotides: TGTGCCAGCAGGGGACAGACGAACACCGGGGAGCTGTTTTTT. Translation: CASRGQTNTGELFF.

The chain recombines TRBV6-2 or TRBV6-3 with TRBJ2-3; D not resolved. Germline assignment: CDR1 MNHEY and CDR2 SVGEGT. The CDR3 has 13 residues. Trimming shortened V by 5 bases and J by 7 bases, and 13 bases separated the two germline ends. The CDR3 nucleotides read TGTGCCAGCAGTCCCACCGGCGGAAATACGCAGTATTTT. Its protein product is CASSPTGGNTQYF.

The V gene is TRBV19, the J gene TRBJ2-6; 7 bases align to TRBD2. V gave up 10 bases and J gave up 2 bases; unmatched junction bases: 8. CDR1 is LNHDA, CDR2 SQIVND, per germline (reference sequence). The CDR3 runs 15 residues. The chain's CDR3 is CATAPGTTGANVLTF. The CDR3 DNA is TGTGCCACCGCCCCGGGGACTACTGGGGCCAACGTCCTGACTTTC.